A selection of T cell receptor beta chains follows, all from one sample in a study of immune evolution from preneoplasia to lung adenocarcinoma. Profiled with immunoSEQ multiplex PCR; TCRdb holds only in-frame clones, not every one. The sample records 13,000 to 15,000 clones, approximately 77% being singletons. The sample consisted of FFPE minimally invasive lung adenocarcinoma tissue. The receptors here all came from a person aged 60-79 years with lung adenocarcinoma. CDR3s include the opening cysteine and the closing phenylalanine or tryptophan. D genes are given only for firm matches. Size values are once, few and many counts, or a class for expanded clones, and some rows have none.

v_call	clone_size	d_call	j_call	cdr3_aa	cdr3_nt
TRBV14	NA	NA	TRBJ2-7	CASSQLASGISEQYF	TGTGCCAGCAGCCAATTAGCCTCTGGGATTAGCGAGCAGTACTTC
TRBV30	NA	NA	TRBJ2-2	CAWSVILGTGELFF	TGTGCCTGGAGTGTAATATTGGGGACCGGGGAGCTGTTTTTT
TRBV5-1	few	NA	TRBJ1-1	CASSPVGAKNTEAFF	TGCGCCAGCAGCCCTGTGGGGGCGAAAAACACTGAAGCTTTCTTT
TRBV5-1	NA	TRBD1	TRBJ1-2	CASTGTGGLYGYTF	TGCGCCAGCACAGGGACAGGGGGTCTCTATGGCTACACCTTC
TRBV28	NA	NA	TRBJ2-2	CASSLSGFNTGELFF	TGTGCCAGCAGTTTATCTGGGTTTAACACCGGGGAGCTGTTTTTT
TRBV5-5	NA	NA	TRBJ1-6	CASSPPGTQSLNSPLHF	TGTGCCAGCAGCCCGCCCGGGACACAATCCCTTAATTCACCCCTCCACTTT
TRBV5-1	NA	NA	TRBJ1-6	CASSLVRHNSPLHF	TGCGCCAGCAGCTTGGTTCGGCATAATTCACCCCTCCACTTT
TRBV2	NA	NA	TRBJ1-2	CASSPWAVSGYTF	TGTGCCAGCAGCCCCTGGGCAGTATCTGGCTACACCTTC
TRBV27	NA	NA	TRBJ2-6	CASSPWTTGANVLTF	TGTGCCAGCAGTCCTTGGACAACTGGGGCCAACGTCCTGACTTTC
TRBV20-1	NA	NA	TRBJ1-1	CSARLVTEAFF	TGCAGTGCTAGGTTGGTCACTGAAGCTTTCTTT
TRBV7-2	once	TRBD1	TRBJ2-7	CASSLVGQSYEQYF	TGTGCCAGCAGCTTAGTGGGACAGTCCTACGAGCAGTACTTC
TRBV2	few	NA	TRBJ1-2	CASSGRAYGYTF	TGTGCCAGCAGTGGCCGGGCCTATGGCTACACCTTC
TRBV4-1	NA	NA	TRBJ2-5	CASSLVGDRLTSGTQYF	TGCGCCAGCAGCCTTGTCGGAGACAGGCTCACAAGCGGGACCCAGTACTTC
TRBV12-5	NA	NA	TRBJ1-6	CASGLPKERDGYSPLHF	TGTGCTAGTGGTTTGCCCAAAGAGAGGGACGGCTATTCACCCCTCCACTTT
TRBV15	NA	NA	TRBJ1-5	CATSRVPRQDVLLYSNQPQHF	TGTGCCACCAGCAGAGTTCCCAGACAGGACGTATTACTTTATAGCAATCAGCCCCAGCATTTT
TRBV6-1	NA	TRBD2	TRBJ2-6	CASRHGRDYAVLTF	TGTGCCAGCAGACACGGCAGGGACTATGCCGTCCTGACTTTC
TRBV5-1	NA	TRBD2	TRBJ2-5	CASSLRQAGGQETQYF	TGCGCCAGCAGCTTGCGGCAAGCGGGGGGGCAAGAGACCCAGTACTTC
TRBV28	NA	NA	TRBJ1-1	CASSLSRYTEAFF	TGTGCTAGCAGTTTATCGCGGTACACTGAAGCTTTCTTT
TRBV19	NA	NA	TRBJ1-1	CASSIDPGQSAFF	TGTGCCAGTAGTATAGATCCCGGACAGTCAGCTTTCTTT
TRBV7-6	NA	TRBD1	TRBJ1-4	CASSEGQGLGEKLFF	TGTGCCAGCAGCGAAGGACAGGGCTTGGGGGAAAAACTGTTTTTT
TRBV6-6	NA	NA	TRBJ2-1	CASSKLSGQNEQFF	TGTGCCAGCAGTAAATTATCGGGGCAGAATGAGCAGTTCTTC
TRBV6-5	NA	NA	TRBJ2-5	CASSSTRTRQETQYF	TGTGCCAGCAGTTCTACACGGACACGTCAAGAGACCCAGTACTTC
TRBV7-9	NA	NA	TRBJ2-2	CASSLDRELFF	TGTGCCAGCAGCTTGGACAGGGAGCTGTTTTTT
TRBV30	few	TRBD1	TRBJ1-6	CAWTLQGGYNSPLHF	TGTGCCTGGACCCTCCAGGGGGGATATAATTCACCCCTCCACTTT
TRBV19	few	TRBD1	TRBJ2-5	CASSIDHSGGRETQYF	TGTGCCAGTAGTATAGACCATTCAGGGGGCAGGGAGACCCAGTACTTC
TRBV28	NA	NA	TRBJ2-5	CASSLRQRETQYF	TGTGCCAGCAGTTTACGGCAGCGAGAGACCCAGTACTTC
TRBV29-1	NA	TRBD1	TRBJ1-1	CSVNRGVGTEAFF	TGCAGCGTTAACAGGGGCGTGGGGACTGAAGCTTTCTTT
TRBV5-4	few	NA	TRBJ1-1	CASSAIGSLGTEAFF	TGTGCCAGCAGCGCCATAGGGAGCTTAGGGACTGAAGCTTTCTTT
TRBV5-1	NA	TRBD2	TRBJ2-1	CASSLTSGAYNEQFF	TGCGCCAGCAGCCTGACTAGCGGGGCTTACAATGAGCAGTTCTTC
TRBV20-1	NA	NA	TRBJ2-1	CSARDYNEQFF	TGCAGTGCTAGAGACTACAATGAGCAGTTCTTC
TRBV30	few	NA	TRBJ2-1	CAWSGGLVGGNEQFF	TGTGCCTGGAGTGGGGGGCTAGTCGGCGGGAATGAGCAGTTCTTC
TRBV7-9	NA	NA	TRBJ2-1	CASSLSELLNEQFF	TGTGCCAGCAGCTTAAGTGAACTTCTTAATGAGCAGTTCTTC
TRBV5-6	NA	TRBD1	TRBJ1-2	CASSWGQEAVYGYTF	TGTGCCAGCAGTTGGGGACAGGAGGCTGTCTATGGCTACACCTTC
TRBV4-3	NA	TRBD1	TRBJ2-7	CASSQDERTGTYEQYF	TGCGCCAGCAGCCAAGATGAGCGGACAGGGACCTACGAGCAGTACTTC
TRBV28	once	TRBD1	TRBJ1-2	CASRLGQGEANYGYTF	TGTGCCAGCAGACTTGGACAGGGGGAGGCTAACTATGGCTACACCTTC
TRBV5-1	NA	TRBD2	TRBJ2-3	CASSSSGTTSTDTQYF	TGCGCCAGCAGCTCCTCCGGGACTACTAGCACAGATACGCAGTATTTT
TRBV18	NA	NA	TRBJ2-7	CASSRKGSPYEQYF	TGTGCCAGCTCACGGAAGGGGAGTCCCTACGAGCAGTACTTC
TRBV4-2	NA	NA	TRBJ1-6	CASSPQQGSTLLFYNSPLHF	TGTGCCAGCAGCCCCCAACAGGGCTCTACCCTTCTATTCTATAATTCACCCCTCCACTTT
TRBV4-2	few	NA	TRBJ2-3	CASSQEMGGADTQYF	TGTGCCAGCAGCCAAGAAATGGGGGGCGCAGATACGCAGTATTTT
TRBV2	NA	NA	TRBJ2-7	CASIRTNEQYF	TGTGCCAGCATACGGACAAACGAGCAGTACTTC
TRBV28	NA	TRBD1	TRBJ1-5	CASSLRDRGSSNQPQHF	TGTGCCAGCAGTCTAAGGGACAGGGGGTCTAGCAATCAGCCCCAGCATTTT
TRBV19	NA	TRBD1	TRBJ2-7	CASSISGGQGPYEQYF	TGTGCCAGTAGTATTTCGGGGGGACAGGGGCCCTACGAGCAGTACTTC
TRBV2	NA	NA	TRBJ1-4	CASSEGGAWEKLFF	TGTGCCAGCAGTGAAGGTGGGGCCTGGGAAAAACTGTTTTTT
TRBV6-1	NA	TRBD1	TRBJ1-3	CASRGQGAGNTIYF	TGTGCCAGCAGGGGACAGGGGGCTGGAAACACCATATATTTT